This T cell receptor beta chain was sequenced in a study of blood T cell repertoires in COVID-19 (TCRdb year 2020). Describing the broader study: The collaborator samples originated in the United States, Italy and Spain and spanned the acute and convalescent phases of COVID-19. Where HLA class I and class II types were available, the types were taken from metadata supplied by the sample provider, not from assay-based typing. Deeply sampled blood TCRbeta repertoires from subjects exposed to, actively infected with, or recovered from COVID-19 were included in the dataset. The samples were drawn from the first 160 participants of the ongoing ImmuneRACE study and from 950 to 1,500 subjects provided by 6 global collaborators. The prospective study material was composed of cDNA or gDNA derived from T cells, B-cell-depleted T cells, or PBMCs. The repertoires were released in a freely available public database meant as a resource for research on the immune response to SARS-CoV-2. Sample metadata almost always included a de-identified subject ID, COVID-19 status, age in years and sex. Beyond this particular receptor, the publication reports: Clinical and demographic metadata were provided uncurated, with the amount varying by source and participant.

TCRbeta CDR3 regions were amplified from genomic DNA by means of the immunoSEQ Assay, a bias-controlled multiplex PCR. As for the authors' bioinformatics: Nucleated cell counts per sample were estimated from amplification of reference gene primers within the assay. To quantify the absolute abundance of each unique TCRbeta CDR3 rearrangement, sequence reads were collapsed and filtered. For each sample, productive Simpson clonality was calculated by taking the square root of Simpson's diversity index across productive rearrangements. TCRdb carries this immuneACCESS record with in-frame sequences only. Its versions omit some clonotypes, under half of them owing to an unresolved V gene in the studies checked, with the rest unexplained. V and J calls and clone size are given by that table; D and trimming were obtained from the DNA. Recorded for this sample are over 120,000 clones; roughly 81% of them occurred a single time. The ten largest clones represent roughly 2.6% of the sample.

Spanning cysteine to phenylalanine, the CDR3 consists of 16 amino acids. The DNA shown is the 48-base CDR3, in frame from base 1. V was cut back by 0 bases and J by 5 bases, leaving a gap of 14 bases between them. CDR1 SGHRS and CDR2 YFSETQ are derived from the germline V gene. A note on this clone: Which antigen it targets is not known. Nothing much larger sits one base from this clone, and base qualities are not available.

Collaborating institutions collected whole blood in K2EDTA tubes following their own protocols. Collaborator samples were shipped for TCRbeta analysis as frozen whole blood, isolated PBMCs, or DNA extracted from either sample type. The chain uses TRBV5-1 and TRBJ2-2, with no reliable assignment of the D segment. The sequence came from a human donor with acute or convalescent COVID-19. The donor label of this sample is uncertain. Sequencing was performed on peripheral blood. The CDR3 region reads CASSLAGTPGTGELFF. Here is the DNA: TGCGCCAGCAGCTTGGCCGGAACTCCCGGGACCGGGGAGCTGTTTTTT.